Below, one T cell receptor beta chain is given with its context. From around 0.4 ug of RNA, a library with molecular barcoded alpha/delta and beta/gamma adaptors was made. TCRdb reanalysed the reads using MiXCR and keeps one entry per CDR3 protein. The sample comprises about 48,000 distinct CDR3 sequences, roughly 18% of which are singletons, and less than 20% rests with the top ten. The data derive from a study of read filtering for tumor transcriptome and immune sequencing. Turning to the study itself: R-ISS stage counts were eight or nine for I, about 17 for II, 6 or 7 for III.

Unmatched junction bases numbered 12, after V lost 7 bases and J lost 7 bases. The V gene's germline CDR1 is SGDLS and CDR2 YYNGEE. This CDR3 is built from 16 residues. Every patient had bone marrow sampled while the disease was active. Sequenced: a population of CD138-negative cells sorted from bone marrow. This chain connects TRBV9 to TRBJ2-2; 11 nucleotides agree with TRBD2. The receptor's source is a donor at least 40 years old with multiple myeloma. CDR3 nucleotide sequence: TGTGCCAGCGCGCGTGACCTAGCGGGAGGCGGCGGGGAGCTGTTTTTT. Translated: CASARDLAGGGGELFF.